A single sample is the source of the 26 T cell receptor beta chains below, sequenced in a study of cytomegalovirus exposure and HLA in healthy donors. Vbeta (60) and Jbeta (13) primers were used in the PCR. Generated by immunoSEQ multiplex PCR, the TCRdb table keeps only in-frame clones and is missing some. Of nearly 110,000 clones in the sample, about 84% were seen once. Sequenced material: PBMCs. These receptor sequences come from a man aged 25 to 40 in good health and CMV-seronegative.

In this sample, this clone turned up once. The V gene is TRBV5-1, the J gene TRBJ1-1; D unresolved. The CDR3 is 13 amino acids. Deletions cut 2 bases from V and 5 bases from J, with 10 bases between. CDR1 and CDR2 (germline): SGHRS, YFSETQ. The CDR3 protein is CASSFEGWTEAFF. The CDR3 DNA follows: TGCGCCAGCAGCTTTGAGGGCTGGACTGAAGCTTTCTTT.

The rearrangement links TRBV7-6 to TRBJ2-2, with D tentatively TRBD1 (5 bases). Trimming removed 5 bases from V and 5 bases from J, with 15 bases in between. The CDR3 totals 15 residues. The germline V gene encodes CDR1 SGHVS and CDR2 FNYEAQ. Written as DNA, the CDR3 is TGTGCCAGCAGCCAAACAGAAGGGGCAACCGGGGAGCTGTTTTTT. Translating it yields CASSQTEGATGELFF. The full variable domain, rest sourced from reference TRBV7-6 and TRBJ2-2, is GAGVSQSPRYKVTKRGQDVALRCDPISGHVSLYWYRQALGQGPEFLTYFNYEAQQDKSGLPNDRFSAERPEGSISTLTIQRTEQRDSAMYRCASSQTEGATGELFFGEGSRLTVL.

This chain uses TRBV7-9 with TRBJ1-2; 8 bases agree with TRBD1. Trimming removed 3 bases from V and 5 bases from J; junction bases left unmatched: 5. The CDR3 extends over 14 amino acids. The V gene's germline CDR1 is SEHNR and CDR2 FQNEAQ (reference sequence). CDR3 protein: CASSFTGGRYGYTF. For the CDR3, the DNA is TGTGCCAGCAGCTTCACAGGGGGACGGTATGGCTACACCTTC.

A few counts support this clone. The chain couples TRBV5-1 to TRBJ1-5; no clear D gene. The germline V gene has CDR1 SGHRS and CDR2 YFSETQ. This CDR3 spans 15 amino acids. Trimming removed 0 bases from V and 5 bases from J, with 12 bases in between. The DNA of the CDR3 is TGCGCCAGCAGCTTGGAGGCGGCTTACGATCAGCCCCAGCATTTT. Its translation: CASSLEAAYDQPQHF.

The rearrangement uses TRBV6-1 and TRBJ1-4, with TRBD1 as a possible D gene (6 bases). V lost 7 bases to trimming and J lost 4 bases, with 13 bases between them. The CDR3 covers 14 residues. Per the germline V gene, CDR1 is MNHNS and CDR2 is SASEGT. CDR3 sequence: CASNRGHLNEKLFF. The CDR3 nucleotides read TGTGCCAGCAACCGGGGACACCTTAATGAAAAACTGTTTTTT.

This chain links TRBV5-1 with TRBJ1-6; no reliable D call. Germline V gives CDR1 SGHRS, CDR2 YFSETQ. Trimming removed 2 bases at V and 12 bases at J, with 12 bases between. The CDR3 covers 13 residues. The CDR3 spells CASSLTVVQPLHF. The CDR3 coding sequence is TGCGCCAGCAGCTTAACGGTTGTCCAACCCCTCCACTTT.

The chain couples TRBV28 to TRBJ1-2, with 8 bases lining up with TRBD1. The CDR3 totals 16 residues. From germline, CDR1 is MDHEN and CDR2 SYDVKM. V was clipped by 5 bases and J by 4 bases; unmatched bases: 12. The CDR3 here is CASSLLGQGSGYGYTF. The CDR3 bases are TGTGCCAGCAGTCTTCTCGGACAGGGTAGCGGCTATGGCTACACCTTC.

The V gene is TRBV4-2, the J gene TRBJ2-3; D uncertain. The CDR3 loop spans 14 amino acids. Trimming stripped 0 bases from V and 7 bases from J, with 11 bases between. CDR1 LGHNA and CDR2 YNFKEQ come from the germline V gene. The chain's CDR3 is CASSQDPEANTQYF. CDR3 nucleotides: TGTGCCAGCAGCCAAGATCCCGAAGCGAATACGCAGTATTTT.

This clone has just a few counts. The V gene is TRBV2, the J gene TRBJ1-1, with D maybe TRBD1 (6 bases). Germline CDR1 is SNHLY and CDR2 is FYNNEI. The CDR3 covers 14 residues. The ends were cut back, 6 bases at V and 4 bases at J, with 15 bases in the middle. The CDR3 DNA follows: TGTGCCAGCAGCCCCGGGGGGGCTCGCACTGAAGCTTTCTTT. It codes for CASSPGGARTEAFF.

The gene calls are TRBV7-3 and TRBJ2-1; a possible D gene is TRBD2 (5 bases). V lost 3 bases and J lost 4, with 13 bases in between. Germline V lookup: CDR1 SGHTA, CDR2 FQGTGA. The CDR3 contains 15 residues. The CDR3 DNA reads as TGTGCCAGCAGCTTGCTCCTCACGGGATACAATGAGCAGTTCTTC. Protein sequence: CASSLLLTGYNEQFF.

The chain combines TRBV9 with TRBJ2-3; D perhaps matches TRBD2 (5 bases). Per germline, CDR1 SGDLS and CDR2 YYNGEE. The length of the CDR3 is 14 residues. V was shortened by 0 bases and J by 6 bases, with 11 bases between the two germline ends. The CDR3 sequence: CASSVDGVLDTQYF. The CDR3, as DNA: TGTGCCAGCAGCGTAGACGGGGTCTTGGATACGCAGTATTTT.

The chain links TRBV10-2 to TRBJ2-7; D is possibly TRBD1 or TRBD2 (9 bases each). The CDR3 contains 19 residues. Trimming stripped 0 bases from V and 0 bases from J, with 21 bases between. Germline CDR1 reads WSHSY; CDR2 reads SAAADI. The CDR3 region has the DNA TGCGCCAGCAGTGAGTCGAACAGGGGGCAGCGGGGGGCCTCCTACGAGCAGTACTTC. Protein: CASSESNRGQRGASYEQYF.

The chain recombines TRBV29-1 with TRBJ2-7; D is possibly TRBD1 (6 bases). The CDR3 runs to 14 residues. Germline loops: CDR1 SQVTM, CDR2 ANQGSEA. Trimming cost V 3 bases and J 1 base, with 13 bases left between them. CDR3 nucleotide sequence: TGCAGCGTTGAGGGGGCAGCGCCTTCCTACGAGCAGTACTTC. Residues: CSVEGAAPSYEQYF.

This chain joins TRBV28 and TRBJ2-7, with D perhaps TRBD2 (6 bases). Germline V gene data show CDR1 as MDHEN and CDR2 as SYDVKM. V was pared by 4 bases and J by 2 bases, with 21 bases between. This CDR3 spans 17 amino acids. CDR3 loop: CASSSPDYRGPTYEQYF. The DNA of the CDR3 is TGTGCCAGCAGTTCACCGGACTACCGCGGGCCGACCTACGAGCAGTACTTC.

The chain has TRBV9 and TRBJ2-1, with TRBD2 as a possible D gene (6 bases). Germline V gives CDR1 SGDLS, CDR2 YYNGEE. The CDR3 sequence is 15 residues long. The germline V and J ends were trimmed by 0 bases and 7 bases, with 14 bases remaining between them. CDR3 nucleotide sequence: TGTGCCAGCAGCGTAGGCCCTAGCCGGGGGAATGAGCAGTTCTTC. Protein: CASSVGPSRGNEQFF.

Remarks on this clone: Other DNA sequences from this sample encode an identical CDR3 as well. V and J are TRBV6-1 and TRBJ1-1; D is perhaps TRBD1 (5 bases). Looked up from germline, CDR1 is MNHNS and CDR2 is SASEGT. V lost 7 bases, J lost 0 bases, and 9 bases lay in between. This CDR3 spans 13 amino acids. The CDR3 DNA reads as TGTGCCAGCATCCCAGGGTTGAACACTGAAGCTTTCTTT. Encoded protein: CASIPGLNTEAFF.

V and J are TRBV19 and TRBJ1-2, with 7 bases lining up with TRBD1. This CDR3 comprises 14 residues. The ends lost 7 bases at V and 5 bases at J; junction bases unmatched: 10. Germline CDR1 reads LNHDA; CDR2 reads SQIVND (reference sequence). The CDR3 DNA is TGTGCCAGTAACTACAGGGACAGCGGTTATGGCTACACCTTC. Translating it yields CASNYRDSGYGYTF.

The V call is TRBV5-8, the J call TRBJ2-7; D unclear. The germline V gene encodes CDR1 SGHTS and CDR2 YDEGEE. V lost 1 base and J 2 bases, leaving 13 bases between the germline ends. There are 15 residues in the CDR3. The CDR3 reads CASSLLRSRTYEQYF. As DNA, the CDR3 is TGTGCCAGCAGCTTGTTGAGGTCGCGAACCTACGAGCAGTACTTC.

The chain is built from TRBV14 and TRBJ2-2; 10 bases fit TRBD1. The J segment lost 4 bases and the V segment lost 2 bases, leaving 7 bases of the junction unmatched. CDR3 length: 17 amino acids. Germline CDR1 and CDR2: SGHDN and FVKESK. CDR3 loop: CASSQLDRGRRTGELFF. The DNA of the CDR3 is TGTGCCAGCAGCCAACTAGACAGGGGGCGCCGCACCGGGGAGCTGTTTTTT. The full variable domain, rest sourced from reference TRBV14 and TRBJ2-2, is EAGVTQFPSHSVIEKGQTVTLRCDPISGHDNLYWYRRVMGKEIKFLLHFVKESKQDESGMPNNRFLAERTGGTYSTLKVQPAELEDSGVYFCASSQLDRGRRTGELFFGEGSRLTVL.

This clone rates as medium-sized (0.01 to 0.1%). V is TRBV11-3 and J is TRBJ2-2; TRBD2 might be the D (5 bases). Trimming left V 5 bases short and J 5 bases short, with 12 bases between. This CDR3 has 14 amino acids. CDR1 and CDR2 (germline): SGHNT, YENEEA. The CDR3 DNA reads TGTGCCAGCAGCAGAATTAGCGAGACCGGGGAGCTGTTTTTT. Residues: CASSRISETGELFF. Supplemented by reference TRBV11-3 and TRBJ2-2, the full variable domain reads EAGVVQSPRYKIIEKKQPVAFWCNPISGHNTLYWYLQNLGQGPELLIRYENEEAVDDSQLPKDRFSAERLKGVDSTLKIQPAELGDSAVYLCASSRISETGELFFGEGSRLTVL.

The chain combines TRBV6-1 with TRBJ2-1; 9 nucleotides match TRBD1. V was clipped by 5 bases and J by 6 bases; unmatched bases: 8. This CDR3 has 15 residues. The germline gives CDR1 MNHNS, CDR2 SASEGT. The CDR3 sequence is CASSSDRGILNEQFF. The CDR3 nucleotides read TGTGCCAGCAGTTCCGACAGGGGGATTCTCAATGAGCAGTTCTTC.

The chain carries TRBV19 and TRBJ1-1, with 9 bases fitting TRBD1. The junction had 4 bases not matched to a gene; V was cut back by 6 bases and J by 8 bases. Germline lookup yields CDR1 LNHDA and CDR2 SQIVND (reference sequence). CDR3 length: 12 amino acids. CDR3 in DNA: TGTGCCAGTAGGAACAGGGGGCTCGAAGCTTTCTTT. Protein product: CASRNRGLEAFF.

The chain employs TRBV5-4 and TRBJ2-5; 7 nucleotides line up with TRBD2. Losses at the gene ends were 2 bases for V and 4 bases for J; bases not matched to a gene: 8. Germline CDR1 is SGHNT and CDR2 is YYREEE (reference sequence). This CDR3 spans 15 amino acids. The CDR3: CASSFPGTTAETQYF. For the CDR3, the DNA is TGTGCCAGCAGCTTTCCGGGGACTACGGCAGAGACCCAGTACTTC.

This clone was seen ten or more times. The V call is TRBV6-5, the J call TRBJ2-1; D is possibly TRBD2 (6 bases). CDR1 and CDR2 (germline): MNHEY, SVGAGI. This CDR3 has 16 residues. V dropped 4 bases and J dropped 8 bases, with 21 bases sitting between them. CDR3 loop: CASSSNSGPAVDEQFF. CDR3 nucleotides: TGTGCCAGCAGTTCCAATAGCGGACCGGCTGTTGATGAGCAGTTCTTC.

The genes are TRBV7-2 and TRBJ2-7; a possible D gene is TRBD1 (6 bases). CDR1 is SGHTA and CDR2 is FQGNSA in the germline V gene. Trimming shortened V by 8 bases and J by 3 bases, and 23 bases separated the two germline ends. The CDR3 spans 16 residues. The CDR3 region has the DNA TGTGCCAGCCCCCCCCCTGGCCCCCACAGGGACTACGAGCAGTACTTC. It codes for CASPPPGPHRDYEQYF.

V gene TRBV5-1 combines with J gene TRBJ2-7, with TRBD1 matching 10 bases. CDR3 size: 18 residues. Looked up from germline, CDR1 is SGHRS and CDR2 is YFSETQ. V was pared by 0 bases and J by 2 bases, with 11 bases of the junction left unmatched. The CDR3 sequence: CASSLVGQGGGDPYEQYF. CDR3 coding DNA: TGCGCCAGCAGCTTGGTAGGACAGGGGGGAGGGGATCCCTACGAGCAGTACTTC.